The 24 T cell receptor beta chains listed next were all sequenced from one sample in a study of cytomegalovirus exposure and HLA in healthy donors. 60 Vbeta and 13 Jbeta primers were used in PCR. Measured with immunoSEQ multiplex PCR; TCRdb has only the in-frame clones, and not every one. There are about 140,000 clones in the sample; around two thirds occur only once, and less than 2% lies in the top ten. The sequencing input was PBMCs. The receptors here all came from a male donor in good health and CMV-seronegative.

In the case of this clone: This sample also contains other DNA sequences that code for the same CDR3. J is TRBJ1-5 and V is TRBV10-3, with a weak D call TRBD1 (5 bases). The CDR3 consists of 13 residues. With 6 bases removed from V and 7 bases from J, the gap between germline ends came to 13 bases. The germline V gene encodes CDR1 ENHRY and CDR2 SYGVKD. This chain's CDR3 is CAIRRGINQPQHF. CDR3 nucleotide sequence: TGTGCCATCAGAAGGGGAATCAACCAGCCCCAGCATTTT.

This clone was counted once. The chain joins TRBV5-4 to TRBJ1-2, with D tentatively TRBD1 (6 bases). The V gene lost 1 base and the J gene lost 9 bases, with 13 bases spanning the gap. The germline V gene has CDR1 SGHNT and CDR2 YYREEE (reference sequence). The length of the CDR3 is 13 residues. The CDR3 loop is CASSLQQGQSYTF. The CDR3 DNA follows: TGTGCCAGCAGCTTGCAACAGGGACAAAGCTACACCTTC.

The chain employs TRBV21-1 and TRBJ2-7; the D segment call TRBD1 is taken from the table without a DNA check. TRBV21-1 is marked as a pseudogene. There are 14 residues in the CDR3. The CDR3 DNA reads as TGTGCCAGCAGCGCCTTCGGACAGGGCGTCGAGCAGTACTTC. It specifies CASSAFGQGVEQYF.

The CDR3 DNA sequence: TGTGCCATCAGTGGGGAACAGGGTGCCAATAACTATGGCTACACCTTC. Translated: CAISGEQGANNYGYTF. The chain uses TRBV10-3 and TRBJ1-2; D is perhaps TRBD1 (6 bases). This CDR3 spans 16 amino acids. Trimming pared 4 bases from V and 1 base from J, leaving 16 bases between. In germline, CDR1 is ENHRY, CDR2 SYGVKD.

V gene TRBV7-2 combines with J gene TRBJ2-3; perhaps TRBD1 as D (6 bases). The CDR3 covers 16 residues. V lost 2 bases and J 0 bases, leaving 12 bases between the germline ends. Germline values: CDR1 SGHTA, CDR2 FQGNSA. CDR3 DNA sequence: TGTGCCAGCAGCTTAATGGGACACACTAGCACAGATACGCAGTATTTT. Translation gives CASSLMGHTSTDTQYF.

J is TRBJ2-5 and V is TRBV5-8, with TRBD1 matching over 11 bases. The CDR3 sequence is 15 residues long. J was trimmed by 1 base and V by 4 bases; bases with no gene match: 3. Germline CDR1 is SGHTS and CDR2 is YDEGEE. The CDR3 region is CASSTGTGGQETQYF. CDR3 DNA sequence: TGTGCCAGCAGCACCGGGACAGGGGGCCAAGAGACCCAGTACTTC.

The sample holds one count of this clone. The chain combines TRBV13 with TRBJ2-7; D perhaps matches TRBD2 (7 bases). This CDR3 comprises 15 residues. Germline assignment: CDR1 PRHDT and CDR2 FYEKMQ (reference sequence). Trimming stripped 5 bases from V and 2 bases from J, with 16 bases between. The CDR3: CASSPRGRGTYEQYF. The DNA of the CDR3 is TGTGCCAGCAGCCCCCGGGGGCGGGGGACCTACGAGCAGTACTTC.

This sequence joins TRBV2 and TRBJ2-3; possible D gene TRBD1, 8 bases. The CDR3 length is 14 residues. Trimming took off 5 bases at V and 6 bases at J, with 15 bases between the two ends. Germline V CDR1 and CDR2: SNHLY, FYNNEI. The chain's CDR3 is CASSSTGGVDTQYF. The CDR3 region has the DNA TGTGCCAGCAGTTCCACAGGGGGGGTCGATACGCAGTATTTT.

V is TRBV11-3 and J is TRBJ2-2, with a possible D match to TRBD1 (6 bases). The V gene lost 1 base and the J gene lost 3 bases, with 12 bases spanning the gap. Germline CDR1 and CDR2: SGHNT and YENEEA. The CDR3 runs to 16 residues. As DNA, the CDR3 is TGTGCCAGCAGCTTAGTATCGGGGACATACACCGGGGAGCTGTTTTTT. It yields the protein CASSLVSGTYTGELFF.

Of note for this clone: At one of its ends the junction is not consistent with the germline gene, which may arise from a read error. The chain couples TRBV7-9 to TRBJ1-2, with D maybe TRBD1 (5 bases). The CDR3 is made up of 14 amino acids. Germline values: CDR1 SEHNR, CDR2 FQNEAQ (reference sequence). CDR3 amino acids: CSSSLDQGSYGYTF. The CDR3 DNA sequence: TGTTCCAGCAGCTTAGATCAGGGCTCCTATGGCTACACCTTC.

The chain links TRBV29-1 to TRBJ1-2; 7 nucleotides match TRBD1. CDR1 SQVTM and CDR2 ANQGSEA come from the germline V gene. The trim removed 4 bases at V and 4 bases at J, leaving 6 bases unmatched. This CDR3 spans 13 amino acids. CDR3 in amino acids: CSVGDSRSYGYTF. CDR3 sequence (DNA): TGCAGCGTTGGGGACAGCCGATCCTATGGCTACACCTTC.

The rearrangement joins TRBV7-3 to TRBJ1-1; maybe TRBD1 (5 bases). The CDR3 extends over 17 amino acids. Germline values: CDR1 SGHTA, CDR2 FQGTGA. The V and J ends lost 1 base and 6 bases respectively, with 21 bases between them. The CDR3 DNA is TGTGCCAGCAGCTTAAACCCTTCGGGAGTCGGAGGGGCTGAAGCTTTCTTT. Translated: CASSLNPSGVGGAEAFF.

The chain employs TRBV19 and TRBJ1-4; D not resolved. Trimming removed 1 base at V and 7 bases at J, with 13 bases between. This CDR3 is 15 amino acids long. Germline loops: CDR1 LNHDA, CDR2 SQIVND (reference sequence). The CDR3: CASSIALRSGEKLFF. The CDR3 nucleotides are TGTGCCAGTAGTATAGCCTTGAGAAGCGGTGAAAAACTGTTTTTT.

V usage is TRBV18 and J usage is TRBJ1-5; the D gene is possibly TRBD1 (5 bases). The CDR3 is 15 residues long. V lost 4 bases and J lost 4, with 14 bases in between. CDR1 KGHSH and CDR2 LQKENI come from the germline V gene. CDR3 sequence reads: CASSRWGGRNQPQHF. DNA of the CDR3: TGTGCCAGCTCACGCTGGGGCGGTAGGAATCAGCCCCAGCATTTT.

The J gene is TRBJ2-7, the V gene TRBV28; 10 bases match TRBD1. The CDR3 contains 14 residues. The germline gives CDR1 MDHEN, CDR2 SYDVKM. Germline trimming cut 6 bases from V and 2 bases from J; bases unmatched to any gene: 4. CDR3 DNA: TGTGCCAGCAGGGCCGGGACAGGGGCCTACGAGCAGTACTTC. This translates into CASRAGTGAYEQYF. Together with reference TRBV28 and TRBJ2-7, the CDR3 gives the full variable domain: DVKVTQSSRYLVKRTGEKVFLECVQDMDHENMFWYRQDPGLGLRLIYFSYDVKMKEKGDIPEGYSVSREKKERFSLILESASTNQTSMYLCASRAGTGAYEQYFGPGTRLTVT.

Comments on this clone: Within the sample, other DNA sequences also encode this same CDR3. The chain combines TRBV6-6 with TRBJ2-1, with 9 bases lining up with TRBD1. Germline CDR1 and CDR2: MNHNY and SVGAGI (reference sequence). With 5 bases clipped from V and 6 bases from J, the junction kept 5 bases outside the gene matches. The CDR3 sequence is 14 residues long. The CDR3 sequence is CASSRRQGVNEQFF. The CDR3 DNA reads as TGTGCCAGCAGTCGACGACAGGGGGTCAATGAGCAGTTCTTC.

This rearrangement joins TRBV18 to TRBJ1-1; D ambiguous. Trimming stripped 1 base from V and 1 base from J, with 7 bases between. Germline lookup yields CDR1 KGHSH and CDR2 LQKENI. CDR3 size: 14 residues. CDR3 DNA sequence: TGTGCCAGCTCACCACGGGAGGGGAACACTGAAGCTTTCTTT. Protein: CASSPREGNTEAFF.

The V and J genes are TRBV29-1 and TRBJ1-2, with D maybe TRBD1 (5 bases). There are 12 residues in the CDR3. CDR1 is SQVTM, CDR2 ANQGSEA, per germline. The V and J ends lost 7 bases and 7 bases respectively, with 16 bases between them. The CDR3 loop is CSAYVGVLGYTF. DNA of the CDR3: TGCAGCGCGTACGTAGGGGTACTTGGCTACACCTTC.

The CDR3 nucleotides are TGTGCCAGCAGCTCCTTGACAGGGATAGGAGAGACCCAGTACTTC. Residues: CASSSLTGIGETQYF. This sequence joins TRBV11-2 and TRBJ2-5, with 7 nucleotides matching TRBD1. The CDR3 spans 15 residues. Germline CDR1 reads SGHAT; CDR2 reads FQNNGV. Germline trimming cut 4 bases from V and 4 bases from J; bases unmatched to any gene: 9.

The chain recombines TRBV7-2 with TRBJ1-6; D perhaps matches TRBD1 (6 bases). This CDR3 is 15 amino acids long. In germline, CDR1 is SGHTA, CDR2 FQGNSA. V dropped 7 bases and J dropped 7 bases, with 17 bases sitting between them. The CDR3 reads CASTSGGAWNSPLHF. The DNA for the CDR3 is TGTGCCAGCACCAGTGGGGGGGCTTGGAATTCACCCCTCCACTTT.

This clone has just a few counts. The V gene is TRBV2, the J gene TRBJ1-3, with unresolved D. The CDR3 sequence is 14 residues long. Germline V lookup: CDR1 SNHLY, CDR2 FYNNEI. The V end lost 6 bases, the J end lost 1 base, and 10 bases lay between the germline ends. The CDR3 is CASRAEVSGNTIYF. The CDR3, as DNA: TGTGCCAGCAGGGCGGAGGTTTCTGGAAACACCATATATTTT.

The chain employs TRBV6-1 and TRBJ2-5, with D possibly being TRBD1 (6 bases). Trimming took 4 bases from V and 7 from J, leaving 22 bases between them. The CDR3 is made up of 16 amino acids. CDR1 and CDR2 (germline): MNHNS, SASEGT. The CDR3 nucleotides read TGTGCCAGCAGTGGGGGACACGACTACGGTACAAGGACCCAGTACTTC. This encodes CASSGGHDYGTRTQYF.

V gene TRBV25-1 combines with J gene TRBJ2-2; D perhaps matches TRBD2 (5 bases). V was cut by 4 bases and J by 4 bases, with 16 bases left in between. CDR3 length equals 16 residues. Per germline, CDR1 MGHDK and CDR2 SYGVNS. The CDR3 DNA follows: TGTGCCAGCAGTGTTCCCGGGGTCCGGGGCACCGGGGAGCTGTTTTTT. It is translated as CASSVPGVRGTGELFF.

With respect to this clone: A clone one base away is much larger, so this may be a read error. The chain combines TRBV5-8 with TRBJ1-2; TRBD1 aligns across 7 bases. The CDR3 spans 14 residues. V dropped 4 bases and J dropped 1; count of bases not matched to a gene: 4. Per the germline V gene, CDR1 is SGHTS and CDR2 is YDEGEE. The CDR3 DNA reads as TGTGCCAGCAGCACAGGACAGGTTAACTATGGCTACACCTTC. It encodes CASSTGQVNYGYTF.